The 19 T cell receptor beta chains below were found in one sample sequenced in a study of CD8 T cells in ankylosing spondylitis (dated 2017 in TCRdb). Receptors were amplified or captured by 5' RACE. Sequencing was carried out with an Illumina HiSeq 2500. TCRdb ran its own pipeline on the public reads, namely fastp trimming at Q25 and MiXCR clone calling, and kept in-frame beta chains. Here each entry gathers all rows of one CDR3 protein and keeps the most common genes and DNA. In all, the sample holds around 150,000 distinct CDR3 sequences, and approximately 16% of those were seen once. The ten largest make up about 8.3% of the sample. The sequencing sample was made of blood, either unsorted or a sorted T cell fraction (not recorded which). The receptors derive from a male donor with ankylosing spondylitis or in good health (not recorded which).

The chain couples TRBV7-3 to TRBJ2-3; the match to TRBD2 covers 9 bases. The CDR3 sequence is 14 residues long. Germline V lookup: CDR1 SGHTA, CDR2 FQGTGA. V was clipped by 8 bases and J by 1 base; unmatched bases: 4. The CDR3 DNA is TGTGCCAGCTTAATAGCGGGGGGCACAGATACGCAGTATTTT. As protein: CASLIAGGTDTQYF.

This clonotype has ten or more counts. The CDR3 DNA follows: TGCAGTGTCCGGACAGGGGGAAATGAAAAACTGTTTTTT. This sequence encodes CSVRTGGNEKLFF. This chain connects TRBV20-1 to TRBJ1-4, with 10 nucleotides matching TRBD1. CDR3 length: 13 residues. V trimming: 7 bases; J trimming: 5 bases; junction bases outside the gene matches: 4. CDR1 is DFQATT, CDR2 SNEGSKA, per germline (reference sequence).

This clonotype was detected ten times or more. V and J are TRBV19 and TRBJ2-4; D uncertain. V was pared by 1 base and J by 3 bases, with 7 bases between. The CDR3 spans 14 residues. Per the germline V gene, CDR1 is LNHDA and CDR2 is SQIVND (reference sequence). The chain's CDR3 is CASSIGGIKNIQYF. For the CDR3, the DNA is TGTGCCAGTAGTATAGGGGGAATCAAAAACATTCAGTACTTC.

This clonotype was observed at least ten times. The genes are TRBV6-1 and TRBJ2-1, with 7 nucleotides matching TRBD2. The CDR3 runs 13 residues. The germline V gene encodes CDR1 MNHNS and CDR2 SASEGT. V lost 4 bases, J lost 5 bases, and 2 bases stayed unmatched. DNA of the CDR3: TGTGCCAGCAGTGGACTAGCACACAATGAGCAGTTCTTC. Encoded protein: CASSGLAHNEQFF.

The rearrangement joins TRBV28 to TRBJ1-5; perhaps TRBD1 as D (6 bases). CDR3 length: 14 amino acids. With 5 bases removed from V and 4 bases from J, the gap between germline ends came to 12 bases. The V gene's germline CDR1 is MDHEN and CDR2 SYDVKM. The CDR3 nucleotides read TGTGCCAGCAGTCCAGGGGTGCGGAATCAGCCCCAGCATTTT. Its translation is CASSPGVRNQPQHF.

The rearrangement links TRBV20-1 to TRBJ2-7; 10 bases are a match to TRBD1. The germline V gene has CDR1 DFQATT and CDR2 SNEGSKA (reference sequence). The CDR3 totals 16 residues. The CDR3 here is CSSWDQGQGITYEQYF. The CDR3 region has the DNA TGCAGCTCCTGGGACCAGGGACAGGGGATTACTTACGAGCAGTACTTC.

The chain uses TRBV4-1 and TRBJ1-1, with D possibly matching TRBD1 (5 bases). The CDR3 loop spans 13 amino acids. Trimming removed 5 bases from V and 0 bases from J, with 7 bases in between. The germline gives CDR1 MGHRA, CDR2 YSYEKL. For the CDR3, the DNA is TGCGCCAGCAGCGAGACAGTGAACACTGAAGCTTTCTTT. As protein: CASSETVNTEAFF.

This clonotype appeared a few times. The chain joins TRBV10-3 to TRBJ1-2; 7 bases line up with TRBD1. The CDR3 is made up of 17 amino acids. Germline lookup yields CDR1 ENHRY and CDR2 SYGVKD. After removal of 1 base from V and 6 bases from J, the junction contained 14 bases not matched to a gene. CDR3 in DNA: TGTGCCATCAGTGAGTTACCGGGACAGACTACTAGAAATGGCTACACCTTC. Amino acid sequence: CAISELPGQTTRNGYTF.

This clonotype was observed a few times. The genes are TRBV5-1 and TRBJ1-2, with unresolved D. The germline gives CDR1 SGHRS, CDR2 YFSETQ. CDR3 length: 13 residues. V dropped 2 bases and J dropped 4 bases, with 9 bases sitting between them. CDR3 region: CASSFDSGYGYTF. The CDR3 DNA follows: TGCGCCAGCAGCTTCGACTCAGGCTATGGCTACACCTTC.

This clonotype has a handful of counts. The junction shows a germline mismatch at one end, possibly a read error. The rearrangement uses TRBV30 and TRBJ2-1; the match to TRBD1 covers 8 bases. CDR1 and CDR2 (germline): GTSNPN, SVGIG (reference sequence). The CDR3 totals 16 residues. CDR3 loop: CAWSDRGLSSFNEQFF. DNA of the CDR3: TGTGCCTGGAGCGACAGGGGCTTATCCTCCTTCAATGAGCAGTTCTTC. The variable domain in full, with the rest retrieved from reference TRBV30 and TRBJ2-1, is SQTIHQWPATLVQPVGSPLSLECTVEGTSNPNLYWYRQAAGRGLQLLFYSVGIGQISSEVPQNLSASRPQDRQFILSSKKLLLSDSGFYLCAWSDRGLSSFNEQFFGPGTRLTVL.

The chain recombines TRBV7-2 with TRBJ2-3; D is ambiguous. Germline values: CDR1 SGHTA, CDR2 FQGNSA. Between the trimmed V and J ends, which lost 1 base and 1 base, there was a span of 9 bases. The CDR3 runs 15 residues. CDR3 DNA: TGTGCCAGCAGCTTAGATGGGGTGGGCACAGATACGCAGTATTTT. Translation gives CASSLDGVGTDTQYF.

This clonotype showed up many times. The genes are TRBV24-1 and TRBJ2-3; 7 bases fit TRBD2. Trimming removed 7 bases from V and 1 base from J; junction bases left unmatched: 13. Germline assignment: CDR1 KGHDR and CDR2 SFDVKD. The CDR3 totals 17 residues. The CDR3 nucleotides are TGTGCCACCAGGCCCAGTGGGGCGGGAGCCGGCACAGATACGCAGTATTTT. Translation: CATRPSGAGAGTDTQYF.

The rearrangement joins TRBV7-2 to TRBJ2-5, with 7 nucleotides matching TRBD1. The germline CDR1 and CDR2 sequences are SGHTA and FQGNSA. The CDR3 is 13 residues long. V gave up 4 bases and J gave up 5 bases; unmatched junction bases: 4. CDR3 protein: CASSSGQAETQYF. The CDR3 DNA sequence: TGTGCCAGCAGCTCAGGACAGGCGGAGACCCAGTACTTC. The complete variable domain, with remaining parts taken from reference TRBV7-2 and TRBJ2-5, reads GAGVSQSPSNKVTEKGKDVELRCDPISGHTALYWYRQSLGQGLEFLIYFQGNSAPDKSGLPSDRFSAERTGGSVSTLTIQRTQQEDSAVYLCASSSGQAETQYFGPGTRLLVL.

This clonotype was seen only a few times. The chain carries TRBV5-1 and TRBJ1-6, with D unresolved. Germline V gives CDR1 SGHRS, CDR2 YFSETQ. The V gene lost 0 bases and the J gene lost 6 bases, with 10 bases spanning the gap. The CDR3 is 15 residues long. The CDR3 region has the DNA TGCGCCAGCAGCTTGGGACCATTGGGTAATTCACCCCTCCACTTT. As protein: CASSLGPLGNSPLHF. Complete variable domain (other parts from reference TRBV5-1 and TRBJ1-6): KAGVTQTPRYLIKTRGQQVTLSCSPISGHRSVSWYQQTPGQGLQFLFEYFSETQRNKGNFPGRFSGRQFSNSRSEMNVSTLELGDSALYLCASSLGPLGNSPLHFGNGTRLTVT.

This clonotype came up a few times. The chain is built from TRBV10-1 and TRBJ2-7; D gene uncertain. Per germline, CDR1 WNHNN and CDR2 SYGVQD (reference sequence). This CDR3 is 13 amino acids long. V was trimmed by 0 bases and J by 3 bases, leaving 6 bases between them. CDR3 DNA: TGCGCCAGCAGTGAGTCGGGAAACTACGAGCAGTACTTC. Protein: CASSESGNYEQYF.

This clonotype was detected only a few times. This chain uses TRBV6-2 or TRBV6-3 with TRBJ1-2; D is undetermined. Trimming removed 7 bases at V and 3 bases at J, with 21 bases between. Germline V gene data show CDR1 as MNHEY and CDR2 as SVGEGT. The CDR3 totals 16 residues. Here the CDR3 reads CASKGVGPPPHYGYTF. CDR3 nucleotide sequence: TGTGCCAGCAAGGGAGTCGGCCCGCCCCCCCACTATGGCTACACCTTC.

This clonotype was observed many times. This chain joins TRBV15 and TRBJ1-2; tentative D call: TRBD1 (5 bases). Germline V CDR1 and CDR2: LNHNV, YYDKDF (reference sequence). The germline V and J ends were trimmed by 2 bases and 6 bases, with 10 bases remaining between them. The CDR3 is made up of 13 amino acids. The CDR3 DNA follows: TGTGCCACCAGCAGAAGCAGGGACCATGGCTACACCTTC. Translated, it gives CATSRSRDHGYTF.

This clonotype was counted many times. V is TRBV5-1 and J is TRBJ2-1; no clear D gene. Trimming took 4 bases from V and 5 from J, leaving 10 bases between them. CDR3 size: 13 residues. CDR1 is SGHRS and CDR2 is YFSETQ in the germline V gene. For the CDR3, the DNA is TGCGCCAGCAGCGGAGACTTACACAATGAGCAGTTCTTC. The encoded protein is CASSGDLHNEQFF.

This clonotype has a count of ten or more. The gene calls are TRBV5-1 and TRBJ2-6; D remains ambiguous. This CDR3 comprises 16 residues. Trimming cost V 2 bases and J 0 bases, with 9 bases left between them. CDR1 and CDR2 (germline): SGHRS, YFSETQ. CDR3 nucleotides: TGCGCCAGCAGCTTACGGCAGAGCTCTGGGGCCAACGTCCTGACTTTC. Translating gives CASSLRQSSGANVLTF.